The 27 T cell receptor beta chains below were found in one sample sequenced in a study of identical twins. From the 5' RACE reads, TCRdb called clonotypes with MiXCR, one entry per CDR3 protein. This repertoire shows 550,000 to 800,000 distinct CDR3 sequences, 7.1% found once; its top ten account for around 1.6%. The data were also submitted as part of a second study, on yellow fever vaccine responses in identical twins.

The sample comprised PBMCs. The receptors were gathered from a woman aged 18-29 years in good health.

In its sample, this clonotype was seen a few times. The gene calls are TRBV28 and TRBJ2-5; 9 bases fit TRBD2. V lost 7 bases and J lost 5; bases outside the gene matches: 8. The CDR3 loop spans 14 amino acids. Germline CDR1 and CDR2: MDHEN and SYDVKM. The CDR3 here is CASIMAGGLETQYF. CDR3 DNA sequence: TGTGCCAGCATCATGGCGGGGGGGCTTGAGACCCAGTACTTC.

This clonotype was found a few times. The chain joins TRBV10-2 to TRBJ2-7; D unclear. The CDR3 spans 11 residues. Germline CDR1 is WSHSY and CDR2 is SAAADI. Between the trimmed V and J ends, which lost 8 bases and 3 bases, there was a span of 8 bases. Written as DNA, the CDR3 is TGCGCCAGCGGTCAAGGCTACGAGCAGTACTTC. It yields the protein CASGQGYEQYF.

This clonotype was found a few times. This chain joins TRBV10-3 and TRBJ1-4, with a tentative D call TRBD1 (6 bases). V was clipped by 3 bases and J by 10 bases, with 12 bases between them. The germline CDR1 and CDR2 sequences are ENHRY and SYGVKD. CDR3 length equals 13 residues. CDR3: CAISEGGGGKLFF. In DNA, the CDR3 is TGTGCCATCAGTGAAGGGGGAGGGGGAAAACTGTTTTTT.

This clonotype was detected only a few times. CDR3 sequence (DNA): TGTGCCACCAGTGATCCACGACAGGGGGGGGATGAGCAGTTCTTC. Protein product: CATSDPRQGGDEQFF. The chain couples TRBV24-1 to TRBJ2-1; 9 bases match TRBD1. Germline CDR1 and CDR2: KGHDR and SFDVKD. The trim removed 3 bases at V and 8 bases at J, leaving 7 bases unmatched. The CDR3 spans 15 residues.

The gene calls are TRBV10-1 and TRBJ2-3; 8 bases fit TRBD1. CDR3 length: 15 residues. The J segment lost 2 bases and the V segment lost 5 bases, leaving 6 bases of the junction unmatched. Germline loops: CDR1 WNHNN, CDR2 SYGVQD (reference sequence). The CDR3 loop is CASSPGTGFTDTQYF. The CDR3 DNA follows: TGCGCCAGCAGTCCCGGGACAGGCTTCACAGATACGCAGTATTTT.

The sample holds a few counts of this clonotype. The CDR3 spells CASSPLLGWYEQYV. CDR3 sequence (DNA): TGTGCCAGCAGTCCATTACTAGGATGGTACGAGCAGTACGTC. The chain employs TRBV28 and TRBJ2-7, with a weak D call TRBD2 (5 bases). V gave up 5 bases and J gave up 4 bases, with 15 bases separating them. Germline V gives CDR1 MDHEN, CDR2 SYDVKM. The CDR3 runs 14 residues.

This clonotype was detected only a few times. This sequence joins TRBV29-1 and TRBJ2-2; the D call may be TRBD1 or TRBD2 (5 bases each). The germline CDR1 and CDR2 sequences are SQVTM and ANQGSEA. The CDR3 runs 15 residues. Trimming removed 1 base at V and 4 bases at J, with 13 bases between. Here the CDR3 DNA reads TGCAGCGTTGAAGGAGGGCAGGGCTCCACCGGGGAGCTGTTTTTT. Its translation is CSVEGGQGSTGELFF.

The table lists this clonotype with many counts. The gene calls are TRBV7-2 and TRBJ2-1; TRBD2 matches at 7 bases. This CDR3 is 16 amino acids long. The germline gives CDR1 SGHTA, CDR2 FQGNSA. V was pared by 3 bases and J by 5 bases, with 10 bases of the junction left unmatched. CDR3 amino acids: CASSFSPSGPNNEQFF. CDR3 sequence (DNA): TGTGCCAGCAGCTTCTCTCCTAGCGGACCCAACAATGAGCAGTTCTTC. Drawing the rest from reference TRBV7-2 and TRBJ2-1, the complete variable domain is GAGVSQSPSNKVTEKGKDVELRCDPISGHTALYWYRQSLGQGLEFLIYFQGNSAPDKSGLPSDRFSAERTGGSVSTLTIQRTQQEDSAVYLCASSFSPSGPNNEQFFGPGTRLTVL.

Only one count was recorded for this clonotype. The chain employs TRBV28 and TRBJ2-1; the match to TRBD2 covers 8 bases. The ends lost 6 bases at V and 3 bases at J; junction bases unmatched: 7. Germline lookup yields CDR1 MDHEN and CDR2 SYDVKM. This CDR3 has 15 amino acids. The CDR3 region has the DNA TGTGCCAGCAGCAAATCCGGGACTAGCTACAATGAGCAGTTCTTC. Translated, it gives CASSKSGTSYNEQFF.

This clonotype was counted at least ten times. In DNA, the CDR3 is TGCGCCAGCAGCGGCAGGGTCTCGGGAAACGAGCAGTACTTC. Protein sequence: CASSGRVSGNEQYF. The chain uses TRBV5-1 and TRBJ2-7, with D perhaps matching TRBD1 or TRBD2 (5 bases each). Trimming removed 4 bases at V and 5 bases at J, with 16 bases between. Germline V CDR1 and CDR2: SGHRS, YFSETQ. CDR3 length: 14 residues. Full variable domain (missing parts from reference TRBV5-1 and TRBJ2-7): KAGVTQTPRYLIKTRGQQVTLSCSPISGHRSVSWYQQTPGQGLQFLFEYFSETQRNKGNFPGRFSGRQFSNSRSEMNVSTLELGDSALYLCASSGRVSGNEQYFGPGTRLTVT.

This clonotype has only one observation. The CDR3 coding sequence is TGTGCCAGCAGTTTAGCGATGGGGGGGACTGCGAACACCGGGGAGCTGTTTTTT. Translated, it gives CASSLAMGGTANTGELFF. The rearrangement uses TRBV12-3 or TRBV12-4 and TRBJ2-2; 7 bases line up with TRBD2. V shed 0 bases and J 0 bases; nucleotides not matched to a gene: 7. This CDR3 has 18 amino acids.

This clonotype was detected ten times or more. V and J are TRBV29-1 and TRBJ2-2; no definite D call. Germline CDR1 reads SQVTM; CDR2 reads ANQGSEA. This CDR3 spans 12 amino acids. V lost 5 bases and J 0 bases, leaving 4 bases between the germline ends. CDR3 region: CSVRPNTGELFF. CDR3 coding DNA: TGCAGCGTTAGGCCGAACACCGGGGAGCTGTTTTTT.

The sample holds many counts of this clonotype. V usage is TRBV5-1 and J usage is TRBJ1-1, with 8 bases matching TRBD1. J lost 1 base, V lost 3 bases, and 2 bases had no gene match. Germline CDR1 is SGHRS and CDR2 is YFSETQ. There are 14 residues in the CDR3. The CDR3, as DNA: TGCGCCAGCAGCTCGACAGGGGCGAACACTGAAGCTTTCTTT. Translated, it gives CASSSTGANTEAFF. The variable domain in full, with the rest retrieved from reference TRBV5-1 and TRBJ1-1, is KAGVTQTPRYLIKTRGQQVTLSCSPISGHRSVSWYQQTPGQGLQFLFEYFSETQRNKGNFPGRFSGRQFSNSRSEMNVSTLELGDSALYLCASSSTGANTEAFFGQGTRLTVV.

This clonotype was detected a few times. This chain uses TRBV28 with TRBJ2-3; D is uncertain. The CDR3 runs to 17 residues. V dropped 1 base and J dropped 2 bases, with 16 bases sitting between them. Germline CDR1 reads MDHEN; CDR2 reads SYDVKM. CDR3 region: CASSLLAGQRDTDTQYF. CDR3 in DNA: TGTGCCAGCAGTTTATTGGCCGGGCAACGAGACACAGATACGCAGTATTTT.

The sample holds many counts of this clonotype. This rearrangement joins TRBV10-3 to TRBJ2-1; D gene unclear. From germline, CDR1 is ENHRY and CDR2 SYGVKD. The V end lost 10 bases, the J end lost 5 bases, and 12 bases lay between the germline ends. This CDR3 region has 12 residues. In DNA form, the CDR3 reads TGTGCCACCAGGTCGGCAGACAATGAGCAGTTCTTC. Translated: CATRSADNEQFF.

This chain connects TRBV27 to TRBJ2-7, with D perhaps TRBD2 (6 bases). The CDR3 spans 15 residues. Trimming cost V 3 bases and J 4 bases, with 16 bases left between them. The germline V gene has CDR1 MNHEY and CDR2 SMNVEV (reference sequence). Here the CDR3 DNA reads TGTGCCAGCAGTTTCAATAGCGGTGAGGGATACGAGCAGTACTTC. This translates into CASSFNSGEGYEQYF.

This chain uses TRBV5-6 with TRBJ2-4; 7 bases fit TRBD2. CDR3 length: 16 residues. The J segment lost 4 bases and the V segment lost 1 base, leaving 8 bases of the junction unmatched. CDR1 is SGHDT and CDR2 is YYEEEE in the germline V gene. Written as DNA, the CDR3 is TGTGCCAGCAGCTTGCGAGGGAGGGTGACAAAAAACATTCAGTACTTC. Protein sequence: CASSLRGRVTKNIQYF.

The chain is built from TRBV6-5 and TRBJ2-2; 7 nucleotides line up with TRBD2. CDR1 MNHEY and CDR2 SVGAGI come from the germline V gene. V shed 0 bases and J 2 bases; nucleotides not matched to a gene: 6. The CDR3 spans 17 residues. The CDR3 DNA sequence: TGTGCCAGCAGTTACTCAATCCAGCGGGGAAACACCGGGGAGCTGTTTTTT. Protein product: CASSYSIQRGNTGELFF.

CDR3 sequence reads: CASNGMAWEETQYF. CDR3 in DNA: TGTGCCAGCAATGGTATGGCCTGGGAAGAGACCCAGTACTTC. The gene calls are TRBV2 and TRBJ2-5, with D uncertain. Germline CDR1 SNHLY, CDR2 FYNNEI. V shed 7 bases and J shed 3 bases, with 15 bases lying between them. The CDR3 has 14 residues.

The genes are TRBV4-1 and TRBJ1-2, with D unresolved. Germline V gene sequence: CDR1 MGHRA, CDR2 YSYEKL. V lost 1 base and J 14 bases, leaving 14 bases between the germline ends. The CDR3 contains 12 residues. The CDR3 DNA reads TGCGCCAGCAGCCAAGTTCTGGACTTCCCGACCTTC. Its translation: CASSQVLDFPTF.

This clonotype occurred a few times. This chain connects TRBV20-1 to TRBJ2-1; 15 bases align to TRBD2. V was pared by 6 bases and J by 6 bases, with 6 bases of the junction left unmatched. The V gene's germline CDR1 is DFQATT and CDR2 SNEGSKA (reference sequence). The CDR3 has 15 residues. CDR3: CSAGGLAGGGNEQFF. The CDR3 DNA is TGCAGTGCAGGAGGACTAGCGGGGGGGGGCAATGAGCAGTTCTTC.

The rearrangement joins TRBV5-1 to TRBJ2-1, with D unresolved. Looked up from germline, CDR1 is SGHRS and CDR2 is YFSETQ. The V gene lost 4 bases and the J gene lost 1 base, with 15 bases spanning the gap. This CDR3 has 16 residues. CDR3 sequence: CASSVDSLASYNEQFF. DNA for the CDR3: TGCGCCAGCAGCGTCGACTCCCTTGCATCCTACAATGAGCAGTTCTTC.

The chain uses TRBV3-1 and TRBJ1-4, with 8 bases that match TRBD1. J gave up 8 bases and V 4 bases, and 6 bases lay outside the gene matches. CDR3 length equals 14 residues. Per germline, CDR1 LGHDT and CDR2 YNNKEL (reference sequence). In DNA form, the CDR3 reads TGTGCCAGCAGCCGACAGGGGTTTTCGGAAAAACTGTTTTTT. This translates into CASSRQGFSEKLFF.

In the case of this clonotype: Since a much larger clone is just one base distant, this may be a read error. The chain is built from TRBV12-3 or TRBV12-4 and TRBJ2-1, with TRBD1 matching 11 bases. This CDR3 comprises 18 residues. This chain's CDR3 is CTSSPRLPGTGGWNEQFF. In nucleotides, the CDR3 is TGTACCAGCAGCCCTCGGCTTCCAGGGACAGGGGGTTGGAATGAGCAGTTCTTC.

This clonotype was seen only a few times. Here the CDR3 DNA reads TGTGCCATCAGTGGGACAGGGGGTAATTCACCCCTCCACTTT. Translating gives CAISGTGGNSPLHF. The chain uses TRBV10-3 and TRBJ1-6; 10 positions agree with TRBD1. Germline V gene lookup returns CDR1 ENHRY and CDR2 SYGVKD. Unmatched junction bases numbered 0, after V lost 4 bases and J lost 6 bases. CDR3 size: 14 residues.

This chain uses TRBV5-1 with TRBJ1-1, with no clear D. The CDR3 contains 14 residues. Germline assignment: CDR1 SGHRS and CDR2 YFSETQ. Trimming took 2 bases from V and 1 from J, leaving 9 bases between them. The CDR3 coding sequence is TGCGCCAGCAGCTTAATAAGACCGAACACTGAAGCTTTCTTT. It is translated as CASSLIRPNTEAFF.

This clonotype was counted ten times or more. The rearrangement uses TRBV10-3 and TRBJ2-5; 8 bases fit TRBD2. Trimming removed 6 bases from V and 0 bases from J; junction bases left unmatched: 9. CDR3 length: 16 residues. CDR1 is ENHRY and CDR2 is SYGVKD in the germline V gene. CDR3 sequence (DNA): TGTGCCATCAGCCAACGGGGGGGGCAGAACCAAGAGACCCAGTACTTC. Amino acid sequence: CAISQRGGQNQETQYF.